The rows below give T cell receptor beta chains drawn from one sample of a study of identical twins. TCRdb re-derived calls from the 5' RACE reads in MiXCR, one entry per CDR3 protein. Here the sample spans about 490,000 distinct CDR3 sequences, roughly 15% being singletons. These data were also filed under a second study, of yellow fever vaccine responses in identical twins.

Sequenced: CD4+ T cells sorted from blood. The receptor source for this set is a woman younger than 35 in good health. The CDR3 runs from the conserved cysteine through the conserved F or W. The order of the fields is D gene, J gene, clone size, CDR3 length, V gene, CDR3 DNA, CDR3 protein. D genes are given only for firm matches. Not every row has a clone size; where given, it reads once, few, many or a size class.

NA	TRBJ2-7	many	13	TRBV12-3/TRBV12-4	TGTGCCAGCAGACCGACGGGGTCCTACGAGCAGTACTTC	CASRPTGSYEQYF
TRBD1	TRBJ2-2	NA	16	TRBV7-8	TGTGCCAGCAGCTACCTACAGGGGGCGCCTGCCGGGGAGCTGTTTTTT	CASSYLQGAPAGELFF
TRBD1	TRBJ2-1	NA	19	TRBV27	TGTGCCAGCAGGGGGGACAGGGGATTTAAGCCCCGCTCCTACAATGAGCAGTTCTTC	CASRGDRGFKPRSYNEQFF
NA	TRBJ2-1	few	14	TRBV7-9	TGTGCCAGCCCCGAACCGGGCGGTTACAATGAGCAGTTCTTC	CASPEPGGYNEQFF
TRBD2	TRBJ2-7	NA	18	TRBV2	TGTGCCAGCAGTGATTGGACTAGCGGGAGGGGGAGCTCCTACGAGCAGTACTTC	CASSDWTSGRGSSYEQYF
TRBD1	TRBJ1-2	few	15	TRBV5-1	TGCGCCAGCAGCCCAGGGGACAGTACTAACTATGGCTACACCTTC	CASSPGDSTNYGYTF
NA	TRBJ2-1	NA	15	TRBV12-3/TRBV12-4	TGTGCCAGCAGTTTACTACTAGCCTCCTACAATGAGCAGTTCTTC	CASSLLLASYNEQFF
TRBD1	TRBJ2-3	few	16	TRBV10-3	TGTGCCATCAGTGAGTCCCAGGACAGGAGCACAGATACGCAGTATTTT	CAISESQDRSTDTQYF
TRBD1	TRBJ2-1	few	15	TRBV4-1	TGCGCCAGCAGCCAAGGACGACAGGGGATAGATGAGCAGTTCTTC	CASSQGRQGIDEQFF
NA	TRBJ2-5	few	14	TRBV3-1	TGTGCCAGCGACCTATCCGCGGGGACTGGGACCCAGTACTTC	CASDLSAGTGTQYF
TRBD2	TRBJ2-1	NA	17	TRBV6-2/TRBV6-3	TGTGCCACCCGGCCGCCCGGGCTAGCGGGAAGGTACAATGAGCAGTTCTTC	CATRPPGLAGRYNEQFF
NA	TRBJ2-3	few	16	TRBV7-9	TGTGCCAGCAGCTTACCCCACGTGGGACGCACAGATACGCAGTATTTT	CASSLPHVGRTDTQYF
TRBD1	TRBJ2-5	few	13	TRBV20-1	TGCAGTGCTATTCGACAGGGGACAGAGACCCAGTACTTC	CSAIRQGTETQYF
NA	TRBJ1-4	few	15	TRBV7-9	TGTGCCAGCAGCTTAGCGCGTCAAGAAAATGAAAAACTGTTTTTT	CASSLARQENEKLFF
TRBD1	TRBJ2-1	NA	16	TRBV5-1	TGCGCCAGCAGCTTTGCAGGATCGACAGGGGTCAATGAGCAGTTCTTC	CASSFAGSTGVNEQFF
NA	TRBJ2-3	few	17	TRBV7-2	TGTGCCAGCAGCTTAGCTCGACAGGGAGGTACGACAGATACGCAGTATTTT	CASSLARQGGTTDTQYF
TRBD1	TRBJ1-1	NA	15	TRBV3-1	TGTGCCAGCAGCCATACAGGGGTGGGGAACACTGAAGCTTTCTTT	CASSHTGVGNTEAFF
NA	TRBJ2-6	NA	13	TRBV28	TGTGCCAGCAGTTTGCCCACGGCCAACGTCCTGACTTTC	CASSLPTANVLTF
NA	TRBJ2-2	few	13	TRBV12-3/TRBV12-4	TGTGCCAGCTCCCGGGCCCCGGTCGGGGAGCTGTTTTTT	CASSRAPVGELFF
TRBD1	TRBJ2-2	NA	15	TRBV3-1	TGTGCCAGCAGCCAGCGGACAGGGATCACCGGGGAGCTGTTTTTT	CASSQRTGITGELFF
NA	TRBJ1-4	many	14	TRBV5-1	TGCGCCAGCAGCTTAGGTGCAACTAATGAAAAACTGTTTTTT	CASSLGATNEKLFF
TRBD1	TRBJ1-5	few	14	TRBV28	TGTGCCAGCACCCCTGGACAGGTCAATCAGCCCCAGCATTTT	CASTPGQVNQPQHF
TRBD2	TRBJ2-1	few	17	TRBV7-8	TGTGCCAGCAGCCCAGCCCCTAGCGGGAGGGTTTCGGGTGAGCAGTTCTTC	CASSPAPSGRVSGEQFF
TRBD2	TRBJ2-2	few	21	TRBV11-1	TGTGCCAGCAGCTTCCAAAGACTAGCGACTTTCATAGGGCAGAACACCGGGGAGCTGTTTTTT	CASSFQRLATFIGQNTGELFF
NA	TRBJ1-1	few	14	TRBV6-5	TGTGCCAGCAGTTACTCCACGTTGAACACTGAAGCTTTCTTT	CASSYSTLNTEAFF
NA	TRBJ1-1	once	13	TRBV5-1	TGCGCCAGCAGCATCTACCTTCAGGCTGAAGCTTTCTTT	CASSIYLQAEAFF
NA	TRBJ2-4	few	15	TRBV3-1	TGTGCCAGCAGCCAATCATTCTTAGCCAAAAACATTCAGTACTTC	CASSQSFLAKNIQYF
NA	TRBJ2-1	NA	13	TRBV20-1	TGCAGTGCTAGGCGGGGGCGCTACAATGAGCAGTTCTTC	CSARRGRYNEQFF